One T cell receptor (beta chain) is described in this entry. The data stem from a study of T-cell memory formation after mild COVID-19. The CDR3 totals 12 residues. CDR1 is ENHRY and CDR2 is SYGVKD in the germline V gene. V dropped 2 bases and J dropped 4 bases, with 4 bases sitting between them. TCRdb reprocessed the 5' RACE reads via MiXCR and lists one record per CDR3 protein. There are approximately 290,000 distinct CDR3 sequences in the sample; less than 20% occur only once, and around 20% lies in the top ten. The sample was PBMCs or a T cell subset sorted from them (not recorded which). The genes are TRBV10-3 and TRBJ2-3, with unresolved D. This TCR was recovered from a man aged 18 to 29 who had mild COVID-19 (a few samples of this study predate the infection). Cell type and time point are not known. Here the CDR3 DNA reads TGTGCCATCAGTGAGCAGGCAGATACGCAGTATTTT. This gives the protein CAISEQADTQYF.